This T cell receptor beta chain was sequenced during a study of blood T cell repertoires in COVID-19. Across the whole study: There were acute and convalescent COVID-19 samples, and they came from the United States, Italy and Spain. PBMCs, B-cell-depleted T cells, or T cells provided the cDNA or gDNA that made up the material.

The repertoire was sequenced with immunoSEQ multiplex PCR; TCRdb's copy has only in-frame clones and lacks some. Of 200,000 to 300,000 clones in the sample, roughly 91% were seen once. Participants were placed into cohorts based on the clinical history they reported. This CDR3 spans 16 amino acids. Trimming took 1 base from V and 3 from J, leaving 13 bases between them. Germline CDR1 and CDR2: MDHEN and SYDVKM. This chain connects TRBV28 to TRBJ1-5, with TRBD1 as a possible D gene (6 bases). The sample taken for sequencing was PBMCs or T cells enriched from blood (not recorded which). This sequence originates from a woman aged 25-40 years who had recovered from COVID-19. CDR3: CASSLSARGFNQPQHF. DNA for the CDR3: TGTGCCAGCAGTTTATCCGCCAGGGGTTTCAATCAGCCCCAGCATTTT.